The 29 T cell receptor beta chains below come from one sample, sequenced in a study of cytomegalovirus exposure and HLA in healthy donors. Both 60 Vbeta primers and 13 Jbeta primers went into the PCR. Method: immunoSEQ multiplex PCR; TCRdb's copy keeps in-frame clones and lacks some. The profile shows roughly 120,000 clones, 77% of them singletons. The source material was PBMCs. All receptors derive from a man between 18 and 35 years old in good health and CMV-seropositive.

Notes on this clone: This likely comes from a read error, as the CDR3 has no conserved phenylalanine or tryptophan at its end. The CDR3 is CASSTSYAVNTEAFS. The CDR3 bases are TGTGCCAGTAGTACCTCATATGCGGTGAACACTGAAGCTTTCTCT. This sequence joins TRBV19 and TRBJ1-1; D remains unclear. Trimming left V 4 bases short and J 0 bases short, with 12 bases between. The V gene's germline CDR1 is LNHDA and CDR2 SQIVND (reference sequence). The CDR3 runs 15 residues.

This chain connects TRBV2 to TRBJ2-2, with 11 bases that match TRBD1. V was clipped by 6 bases and J by 3 bases; unmatched bases: 9. This CDR3 has 17 amino acids. Germline V lookup: CDR1 SNHLY, CDR2 FYNNEI. The CDR3 sequence: CASRPGQGALDTGELFF. The CDR3 coding sequence is TGTGCCAGCAGGCCCGGACAGGGGGCGCTGGACACCGGGGAGCTGTTTTTT.

This clone has just a few counts. The rearrangement uses TRBV5-4 and TRBJ2-5, with 8 bases fitting TRBD1. Germline V lookup: CDR1 SGHNT, CDR2 YYREEE (reference sequence). After removal of 1 base from V and 4 bases from J, the junction contained 15 bases not matched to a gene. CDR3 length equals 18 residues. The CDR3 loop reads CASSLRGRGQGAVETQYF. The CDR3 DNA is TGTGCCAGCAGCTTGCGGGGGCGGGGTCAGGGGGCCGTAGAGACCCAGTACTTC.

The V gene is TRBV19, the J gene TRBJ1-2; TRBD1 matches 7 bases. CDR3 length: 15 residues. Germline loops: CDR1 LNHDA, CDR2 SQIVND (reference sequence). V was pared by 5 bases and J by 5 bases, with 11 bases of the junction left unmatched. The CDR3 sequence is CASSGGGARNYGYTF. The CDR3 nucleotides read TGTGCCAGTAGTGGAGGGGGCGCTCGGAATTATGGCTACACCTTC.

The chain links TRBV6-5 to TRBJ1-2; D might be TRBD1 (6 bases). Germline lookup yields CDR1 MNHEY and CDR2 SVGAGI. V was clipped by 6 bases and J by 7 bases, with 12 bases between them. The CDR3 is made up of 12 amino acids. CDR3 in amino acids: CASRQGGLGYTF. Written as DNA, the CDR3 is TGTGCCAGCAGACAAGGGGGTCTTGGCTACACCTTC.

The V and J genes are TRBV19 and TRBJ2-7; possible D gene TRBD2, 5 bases. The length of the CDR3 is 13 residues. Germline V CDR1 and CDR2: LNHDA, SQIVND (reference sequence). V was clipped by 5 bases and J by 4 bases, with 12 bases between them. The CDR3 DNA follows: TGTGCCAGTAGTGCTGACGGGGTTTACGAGCAGTACTTC. Translated, it gives CASSADGVYEQYF.

The V and J genes are TRBV2 and TRBJ2-2; the match to TRBD1 covers 9 bases. CDR1 is SNHLY, CDR2 FYNNEI, per germline. CDR3 size: 18 residues. V lost 5 bases and J lost 9; bases outside the gene matches: 19. CDR3 bases: TGTGCCAGCAGTCGGGGGAGTCCCGGGACAGGGTGGGGCCGGGAGCTGTTTTTT. Its translation is CASSRGSPGTGWGRELFF.

The rearrangement joins TRBV18 to TRBJ2-5, with D unresolved. The J call may be in error: the DNA end matches TRBJ2-7 better. CDR1 and CDR2 from the germline V gene are KGHSH and LQKENI. The length of the CDR3 is 13 residues. DNA of the CDR3: TGTGCCAGCTCACCAATACCTTCCTACGAGCAGTACTTC. Its protein product is CASSPIPSYEQYF.

The chain links TRBV29-1 to TRBJ1-2; 10 nucleotides line up with TRBD1. The CDR3 totals 15 residues. J was trimmed by 4 bases and V by 7 bases; bases with no gene match: 12. CDR1 is SQVTM and CDR2 is ANQGSEA in the germline V gene. The CDR3 bases are TGCAGCGCCGGGATAGGGGACAGGGGTACCTATGGCTACACCTTC. Translating gives CSAGIGDRGTYGYTF. The entire variable domain, with the rest obtained from reference TRBV29-1 and TRBJ1-2, is as follows: SAVISQKPSRDICQRGTSLTIQCQVDSQVTMMFWYRQQPGQSLTLIATANQGSEATYESGFVIDKFPISRPNLTFSTLTVSNMSPEDSSIYLCSAGIGDRGTYGYTFGSGTRLTVV.

The V call is TRBV19, the J call TRBJ1-2, with no clear D. Germline CDR1 and CDR2: LNHDA and SQIVND (reference sequence). CDR3 size: 14 residues. V lost 5 bases, J lost 8 bases, and 18 bases lay in between. The CDR3 loop reads CASSVARGVSGYTF. CDR3 coding DNA: TGTGCCAGTAGTGTAGCGCGGGGTGTTAGCGGCTACACCTTC.

In its sample, this clone was seen a few times. This sequence joins TRBV10-2 and TRBJ1-2; unclear D gene. Germline values: CDR1 WSHSY, CDR2 SAAADI. The CDR3 has 13 residues. Trimming left V 3 bases short and J 3 bases short, with 8 bases between. The CDR3 loop reads CASSDRDHYGYTF. The CDR3 DNA reads as TGCGCCAGCAGTGATCGAGATCACTATGGCTACACCTTC.

This chain links TRBV30 with TRBJ1-5; the D gene is possibly TRBD1 (5 bases). CDR3 length: 13 amino acids. The germline V and J ends were trimmed by 4 bases and 3 bases, with 10 bases remaining between them. In germline, CDR1 is GTSNPN, CDR2 SVGIG (reference sequence). The CDR3 sequence: CAWTRELNQPQHF. The CDR3 nucleotides are TGTGCCTGGACCAGGGAACTCAATCAGCCCCAGCATTTT.

The chain is built from TRBV18 and TRBJ2-3, with 9 bases fitting TRBD1. Germline lookup yields CDR1 KGHSH and CDR2 LQKENI. Losses at the gene ends were 5 bases for V and 4 bases for J; bases not matched to a gene: 7. CDR3 size: 15 residues. CDR3 bases: TGTGCCAGCTCAGTCGACAGGGGGATCGCAGATACGCAGTATTTT. It encodes CASSVDRGIADTQYF.

The gene calls are TRBV28 and TRBJ2-2, with 9 nucleotides matching TRBD2. This CDR3 has 16 residues. The germline gives CDR1 MDHEN, CDR2 SYDVKM. V shed 3 bases, J shed 6 bases, and the junction held 8 bases outside the gene matches. CDR3 amino acids: CASSFPWRGGPGELFF. The CDR3 bases are TGTGCCAGCAGTTTCCCCTGGCGGGGGGGCCCCGGGGAGCTGTTTTTT.

The V and J genes are TRBV11-2 and TRBJ2-7, with 7 bases fitting TRBD1. Trimming at V came to 5 bases and at J to 4 bases, leaving 11 bases not matched to a gene. CDR3 length: 15 amino acids. From germline, CDR1 is SGHAT and CDR2 FQNNGV. CDR3 coding DNA: TGTGCCAGCAGCCGGATCCCAGGGGGATATTACGAGCAGTACTTC. Translated, it gives CASSRIPGGYYEQYF.

The J gene is TRBJ2-5, the V gene TRBV2; D ambiguous. The CDR3 extends over 12 amino acids. In germline, CDR1 is SNHLY, CDR2 FYNNEI. V gave up 7 bases and J gave up 5 bases, with 11 bases separating them. CDR3 coding DNA: TGTGCCAGCATCATAGCCGGGGAGACCCAGTACTTC. Residues: CASIIAGETQYF. The entire variable domain, with the rest obtained from reference TRBV2 and TRBJ2-5, is as follows: EPEVTQTPSHQVTQMGQEVILRCVPISNHLYFYWYRQILGQKVEFLVSFYNNEISEKSEIFDDQFSVERPDGSNFTLKIRSTKLEDSAMYFCASIIAGETQYFGPGTRLLVL.

V is TRBV9 and J is TRBJ2-2; the D gene is possibly TRBD1 (6 bases). The germline CDR1 and CDR2 sequences are SGDLS and YYNGEE. The V end lost 3 bases, the J end lost 5 bases, and 8 bases lay between the germline ends. The CDR3 length is 13 residues. The CDR3 nucleotides are TGTGCCAGCAGCGAAACAGGGACCGGGGAGCTGTTTTTT. Translated: CASSETGTGELFF.

This clone has just a few counts. The chain recombines TRBV18 with TRBJ1-5; D may be TRBD1 (5 bases). Germline CDR1 is KGHSH and CDR2 is LQKENI. The CDR3 extends over 18 amino acids. Trimming took 6 bases from V and 0 from J, leaving 21 bases between them. CDR3 coding DNA: TGTGCCAGCTCTGACGTCCCGGGGGTCCTTCCTAGCAATCAGCCCCAGCATTTT. It yields the protein CASSDVPGVLPSNQPQHF.

This rearrangement joins TRBV5-1 to TRBJ2-4; TRBD2 is a possible D gene (6 bases). The CDR3 covers 14 residues. Trimming stripped 0 bases from V and 6 bases from J, with 10 bases between. Per germline, CDR1 SGHRS and CDR2 YFSETQ. The CDR3 protein is CASSLVGEANIQYF. In DNA form, the CDR3 reads TGCGCCAGCAGCTTGGTTGGGGAGGCAAACATTCAGTACTTC.

CDR3 amino acids: CASSSRTDRHTEAFF. The CDR3 nucleotides read TGCGCCAGCAGCTCCCGGACAGATCGGCACACTGAAGCTTTCTTT. This chain connects TRBV5-1 to TRBJ1-1; tentative D call: TRBD1 (6 bases). Germline CDR1 reads SGHRS; CDR2 reads YFSETQ. With 3 bases removed from V and 3 bases from J, the gap between germline ends came to 15 bases. The CDR3 is 15 amino acids.

The genes are TRBV2 and TRBJ1-2; D is unclear. Trimming left V 5 bases short and J 6 bases short, with 13 bases between. Germline CDR1 and CDR2: SNHLY and FYNNEI. The CDR3 contains 13 residues. CDR3 sequence: CASSPDARNGYTF. For the CDR3, the DNA is TGTGCCAGCAGTCCTGATGCGAGGAATGGCTACACCTTC.

CDR3 amino acids: CASEKTGAGGEQFF. The DNA of the CDR3 is TGTGCCAGCGAAAAGACCGGCGCGGGCGGGGAGCAGTTCTTC. The rearrangement joins TRBV11-2 to TRBJ2-1; tentatively, D is TRBD2 (5 bases). V shed 8 bases and J shed 10 bases, with 21 bases lying between them. This CDR3 is built from 14 residues. Per germline, CDR1 SGHAT and CDR2 FQNNGV.

This clone was recorded a few times. The chain is built from TRBV9 and TRBJ2-7, with D uncertain. Trimming pared 1 base from V and 1 base from J, leaving 9 bases between. Per germline, CDR1 SGDLS and CDR2 YYNGEE. The CDR3 has 14 amino acids. The CDR3 here is CASSVRGESYEQYF. CDR3 bases: TGTGCCAGCAGCGTACGCGGAGAGTCCTACGAGCAGTACTTC.

The chain has TRBV27 and TRBJ2-7; 10 bases fit TRBD2. CDR1 is MNHEY and CDR2 is SMNVEV in the germline V gene (reference sequence). The CDR3 contains 15 residues. V trimming: 4 bases; J trimming: 4 bases; junction bases outside the gene matches: 7. CDR3 coding DNA: TGTGCCAGCAGTTCCCCGTCTAGCGGGAGATACGAGCAGTACTTC. It specifies CASSSPSSGRYEQYF.

This clone was counted once. Its ends do not fully match the called genes, so a read error is possible. V is TRBV11-2 and J is TRBJ2-1, with D maybe TRBD2 (6 bases). The CDR3 contains 13 residues. Germline assignment: CDR1 SGHAT and CDR2 FQNNGV. The CDR3 DNA follows: TGTGCCAGCCGCTTTCGCGGGGCGGGTGAGCAGTTCTTC. It specifies CASRFRGAGEQFF. The full variable domain, completed using reference TRBV11-2 and TRBJ2-1, is EAGVAQSPRYKIIEKRQSVAFWCNPISGHATLYWYQQILGQGPKLLIQFQNNGVVDDSQLPKDRFSAERLKGVDSTLKIQPAKLEDSAVYLCASRFRGAGEQFFGPGTRLTVL.

A few counts support this clone. This chain connects TRBV5-1 to TRBJ1-1; no clear D. The CDR3 has 13 residues. The V gene lost 4 bases and the J gene lost 0 bases, with 7 bases spanning the gap. Germline-derived CDR1 and CDR2 are SGHRS and YFSETQ. The CDR3 loop is CASSPDMNTEAFF. CDR3 DNA sequence: TGCGCCAGCAGCCCTGACATGAACACTGAAGCTTTCTTT.

This clone has only a few counts. V and J are TRBV4-1 and TRBJ2-4; 7 positions agree with TRBD2. Unmatched junction bases numbered 5, after V lost 2 bases and J lost 1 base. Germline assignment: CDR1 MGHRA and CDR2 YSYEKL. The CDR3 totals 16 residues. The DNA for the CDR3 is TGCGCCAGCAGCCAAATAGGGAGGGAGGCCAAAAACATTCAGTACTTC. This gives the protein CASSQIGREAKNIQYF.

This clone was seen a handful of times. This chain connects TRBV30 to TRBJ1-1; the D gene is possibly TRBD1 (6 bases). Germline V CDR1 and CDR2: GTSNPN, SVGIG (reference sequence). This CDR3 contains 13 residues. V lost 4 bases and J lost 3, with 12 bases in between. CDR3 loop: CAWTWSGDTEAFF. CDR3 DNA: TGTGCCTGGACTTGGTCAGGGGACACTGAAGCTTTCTTT.

This clone was picked up a small number of times. The rearrangement uses TRBV9 and TRBJ1-4; maybe TRBD1 (6 bases). The ends were cut back, 0 bases at V and 4 bases at J, with 10 bases in the middle. Germline V gene sequence: CDR1 SGDLS, CDR2 YYNGEE. The CDR3 covers 15 residues. For the CDR3, the DNA is TGTGCCAGCAGCGTAGGGGACACCTATAATGAAAAACTGTTTTTT. It encodes CASSVGDTYNEKLFF.